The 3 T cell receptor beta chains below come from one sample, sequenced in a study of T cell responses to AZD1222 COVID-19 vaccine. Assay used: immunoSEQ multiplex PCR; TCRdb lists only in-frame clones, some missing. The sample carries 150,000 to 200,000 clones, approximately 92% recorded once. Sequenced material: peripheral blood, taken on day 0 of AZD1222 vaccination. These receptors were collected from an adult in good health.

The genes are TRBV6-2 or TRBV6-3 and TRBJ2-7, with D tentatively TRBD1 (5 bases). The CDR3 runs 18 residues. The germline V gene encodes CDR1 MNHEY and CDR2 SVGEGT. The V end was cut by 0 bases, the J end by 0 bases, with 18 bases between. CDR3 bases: TGTGCCAGCAGTTACTCGAAGGTCGGCAGGGCCTACTCCTACGAGCAGTACTTC. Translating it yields CASSYSKVGRAYSYEQYF.

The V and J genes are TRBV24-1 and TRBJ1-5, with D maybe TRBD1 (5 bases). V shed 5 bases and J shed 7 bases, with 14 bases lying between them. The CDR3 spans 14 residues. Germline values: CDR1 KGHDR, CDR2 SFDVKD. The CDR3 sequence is CATSANRGGQPQHF. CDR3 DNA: TGTGCCACCAGTGCTAACCGGGGGGGGCAGCCCCAGCATTTT.

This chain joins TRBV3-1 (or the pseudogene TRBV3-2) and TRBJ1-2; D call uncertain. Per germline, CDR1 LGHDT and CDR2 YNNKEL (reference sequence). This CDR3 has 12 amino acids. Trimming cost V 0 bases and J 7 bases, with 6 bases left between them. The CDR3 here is CASSQDEGGYTF. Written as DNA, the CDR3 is TGTGCCAGCAGCCAAGATGAGGGTGGCTACACCTTC.